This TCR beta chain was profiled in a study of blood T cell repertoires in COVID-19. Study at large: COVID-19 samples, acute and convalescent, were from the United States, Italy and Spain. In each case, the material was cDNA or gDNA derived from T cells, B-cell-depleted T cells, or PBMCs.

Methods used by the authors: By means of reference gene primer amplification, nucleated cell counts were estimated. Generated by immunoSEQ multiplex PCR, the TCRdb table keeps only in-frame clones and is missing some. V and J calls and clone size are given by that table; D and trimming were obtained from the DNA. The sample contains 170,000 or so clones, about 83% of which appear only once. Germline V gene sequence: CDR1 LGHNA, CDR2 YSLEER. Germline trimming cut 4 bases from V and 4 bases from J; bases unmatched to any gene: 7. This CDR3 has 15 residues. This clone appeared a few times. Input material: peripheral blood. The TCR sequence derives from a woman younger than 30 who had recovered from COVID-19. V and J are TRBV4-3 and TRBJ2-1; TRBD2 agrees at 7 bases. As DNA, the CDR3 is TGCGCCAGCAGCCCCGGGACGGGGGGATACAATGAGCAGTTCTTC. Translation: CASSPGTGGYNEQFF.